One and the same sample provided the 28 T cell receptor beta chains below, sequenced in a study of regulatory T cells in long-lasting Graves disease. This sample's time point: newly diagnosed GD, antithyroid drugs for less than 3 months. RNA extracted from PBMCs served as the sequencing template. Both iRepertoire HTBI primers and Arm-PCR of CDR3 regions were used to build the TCR beta libraries. A single record per CDR3 protein comes from TCRdb applying MiXCR to the multiplex PCR reads. The profile covers approximately 400,000 distinct CDR3 sequences, with roughly a sixth appearing a single time and 22% taken by the ten largest. This specimen was peripheral blood mononuclear cells (PBMCs), taken at new diagnosis, from a patient treated with antithyroid drugs. The receptor set was obtained from a female donor with Graves disease.

This clonotype was seen many times. The rearrangement uses TRBV3-1 and TRBJ2-7; D unclear. Germline values: CDR1 LGHDT, CDR2 YNNKEL (reference sequence). With 3 bases removed from V and 7 bases from J, the gap between germline ends came to 16 bases. The CDR3 runs to 14 residues. CDR3 DNA sequence: TGTGCCAGCAGCCAGTTCGCGGCTGTGAGGGAGCAGTACTTC. This sequence encodes CASSQFAAVREQYF.

In its sample, this clonotype was seen many times. The genes are TRBV27 and TRBJ1-2; D is undetermined. The CDR3 has 16 residues. Germline V gives CDR1 MNHEY, CDR2 SMNVEV (reference sequence). V gave up 0 bases and J gave up 1 base, with 12 bases separating them. CDR3 nucleotide sequence: TGTGCCAGCAGTTTATCGGAAACACCACATAACTATGGCTACACCTTC. Translated, it gives CASSLSETPHNYGYTF.

The table lists this clonotype with many counts. The chain recombines TRBV5-1 with TRBJ1-1; D is possibly TRBD1 (6 bases). The germline gives CDR1 SGHRS, CDR2 YFSETQ. Trimming pared 1 base from V and 2 bases from J, leaving 12 bases between. The CDR3 extends over 15 amino acids. CDR3 amino acids: CASSLSGTTNTEAFF. The CDR3 nucleotides read TGCGCCAGCAGCTTGTCCGGGACAACCAACACTGAAGCTTTCTTT. Based on the CDR3 plus reference TRBV5-1 and TRBJ1-1, the full variable domain is KAGVTQTPRYLIKTRGQQVTLSCSPISGHRSVSWYQQTPGQGLQFLFEYFSETQRNKGNFPGRFSGRQFSNSRSEMNVSTLELGDSALYLCASSLSGTTNTEAFFGQGTRLTVV.

The rearrangement uses TRBV28 and TRBJ2-3; either TRBD1 or TRBD2 may supply D (5 bases each). The CDR3 is made up of 15 amino acids. V lost 7 bases, J lost 2 bases, and 16 bases lay in between. Germline values: CDR1 MDHEN, CDR2 SYDVKM. The CDR3 loop is CASTTSGRNTDTQYF. The CDR3 region has the DNA TGTGCCAGCACGACCTCGGGACGAAACACAGATACGCAGTATTTT.

V gene TRBV10-3 combines with J gene TRBJ2-5; D is unresolved. The CDR3 covers 13 residues. The V gene lost 5 bases and the J gene lost 2 bases, with 9 bases spanning the gap. Per germline, CDR1 ENHRY and CDR2 SYGVKD. The CDR3 sequence: CAISRDQQETQYF. CDR3 nucleotides: TGTGCCATCAGTAGAGACCAACAAGAGACCCAGTACTTC.

The chain links TRBV15 to TRBJ1-1, with TRBD1 matching over 8 bases. The V segment lost 0 bases and the J segment 8 bases; nucleotides outside the gene matches: 8. The CDR3 consists of 15 residues. Per the germline V gene, CDR1 is LNHNV and CDR2 is YYDKDF (reference sequence). CDR3 protein: CATSRDRGPGREAFF. CDR3 coding DNA: TGTGCCACCAGCAGAGACAGGGGGCCCGGTCGGGAAGCTTTCTTT. Based on the CDR3 plus reference TRBV15 and TRBJ1-1, the full variable domain is DAMVIQNPRYQVTQFGKPVTLSCSQTLNHNVMYWYQQKSSQAPKLLFHYYDKDFNNEADTPDNFQSRRPNTSFCFLDIRSPGLGDTAMYLCATSRDRGPGREAFFGQGTRLTVV.

The rearrangement uses TRBV4-3 and TRBJ2-7; D uncertain. The CDR3 extends over 13 amino acids. V lost 0 bases and J lost 6, with 9 bases in between. The germline CDR1 and CDR2 sequences are LGHNA and YSLEER. The chain's CDR3 is CASSQDPGREQYF. The CDR3 DNA sequence: TGCGCCAGCAGCCAAGATCCAGGTCGCGAGCAGTACTTC.

In this sample, this clonotype turned up many times. V gene TRBV20-1 combines with J gene TRBJ2-1; D may correspond to TRBD1 or TRBD2 (5 bases each). Trimming shortened V by 7 bases and J by 2 bases, and 15 bases separated the two germline ends. The CDR3 consists of 14 residues. Germline loops: CDR1 DFQATT, CDR2 SNEGSKA (reference sequence). CDR3 nucleotide sequence: TGCAGTGATACGGGGCCTGGGCCCTACAATGAGCAGTTCTTC. Its translation is CSDTGPGPYNEQFF.

This clonotype was seen repeatedly, ten times or more. The J gene is TRBJ1-5, the V gene TRBV19; D is unresolved. CDR1 is LNHDA and CDR2 is SQIVND in the germline V gene (reference sequence). V shed 6 bases and J shed 2 bases, with 17 bases lying between them. This CDR3 has 16 residues. The CDR3 loop reads CASSSAGREGNQPQHF. DNA of the CDR3: TGTGCCAGTAGCTCAGCCGGGAGAGAGGGCAATCAGCCCCAGCATTTT.

The chain carries TRBV12-3 or TRBV12-4 and TRBJ1-6, with TRBD1 matching over 7 bases. Unmatched junction bases numbered 8, after V lost 4 bases and J lost 11 bases. The CDR3 runs 14 residues. The CDR3 region is CASSSNNRGTPLHF. The CDR3 DNA reads TGTGCCAGCAGTTCCAACAACAGGGGAACACCCCTCCACTTT.

This clonotype came up a few times. This sequence joins TRBV29-1 and TRBJ2-2; D is unresolved. CDR1 is SQVTM and CDR2 is ANQGSEA in the germline V gene. The CDR3 consists of 11 residues. Trimming removed 3 bases at V and 6 bases at J, with 5 bases between. The chain's CDR3 is CSVDDAGELFF. The DNA for the CDR3 is TGCAGCGTTGATGACGCCGGGGAGCTGTTTTTT.

The chain uses TRBV5-4 and TRBJ2-7, with TRBD2 matching over 11 bases. The CDR3 is 16 residues long. From germline, CDR1 is SGHNT and CDR2 YYREEE (reference sequence). With V trimmed by 4 bases and J by 2 bases, 8 bases remained unmatched. The CDR3 region has the DNA TGTGCCAGCAGCCAACGACTAGCGGGAAAGACCTACGAGCAGTACTTC. Protein product: CASSQRLAGKTYEQYF.

This clonotype was counted at least ten times. The chain has TRBV28 and TRBJ2-2; D may be TRBD1 (7 bases). This CDR3 is built from 15 residues. V was trimmed by 3 bases and J by 4 bases, leaving 12 bases between them. Germline V gene lookup returns CDR1 MDHEN and CDR2 SYDVKM. DNA for the CDR3: TGTGCCAGCAGTTTTGGAGGGACAGCCACCGGGGAGCTGTTTTTT. Translation gives CASSFGGTATGELFF.

In its sample, this clonotype was seen many times. For the CDR3, the DNA is TGTGCCAGCAGCCCGGGGGTTGTCTACGAGCAGTACTTC. It is translated as CASSPGVVYEQYF. The rearrangement uses TRBV3-1 and TRBJ2-7; D may be TRBD2 (6 bases). The CDR3 is made up of 13 amino acids. Trimming shortened V by 4 bases and J by 3 bases, and 10 bases separated the two germline ends. Germline CDR1 LGHDT, CDR2 YNNKEL (reference sequence).

This clonotype has a count of ten or more. The chain is built from TRBV19 and TRBJ1-1, with D possibly being TRBD1 (5 bases). This CDR3 spans 15 amino acids. V was clipped by 3 bases and J by 0 bases, with 11 bases between them. CDR1 LNHDA and CDR2 SQIVND come from the germline V gene (reference sequence). The CDR3 sequence is CASSIHPGMNTEAFF. The CDR3 coding sequence is TGTGCCAGTAGTATCCACCCAGGGATGAACACTGAAGCTTTCTTT.

There are many counts of this clonotype. The V call is TRBV12-3 or TRBV12-4, the J call TRBJ2-3; 7 bases match TRBD2. CDR3 length: 15 residues. After removal of 7 bases from V and 5 bases from J, the junction contained 12 bases not matched to a gene. DNA for the CDR3: TGTGCCAGCACGATGCGGGGGTCTCGCATAGATACGCAGTATTTT. It encodes CASTMRGSRIDTQYF.

This clonotype came up many times. The rearrangement joins TRBV27 to TRBJ1-3; D call uncertain. CDR3 length equals 13 residues. Germline CDR1 MNHEY, CDR2 SMNVEV (reference sequence). V was clipped by 0 bases and J by 1 base, with 1 base between them. CDR3 region: CASSLSSGNTIYF. In DNA form, the CDR3 reads TGTGCCAGCAGTTTATCTTCTGGAAACACCATATATTTT.

V gene TRBV7-9 combines with J gene TRBJ1-1; possibly TRBD1 for D (6 bases). The CDR3 extends over 15 amino acids. V was cut by 4 bases and J by 0 bases, with 12 bases left in between. Germline CDR1 and CDR2: SEHNR and FQNEAQ (reference sequence). For the CDR3, the DNA is TGTGCCAGCAGCTCGGAGGGGGGTCTGAACACTGAAGCTTTCTTT. Translating gives CASSSEGGLNTEAFF.

In its sample, this clonotype was seen a few times. The rearrangement joins TRBV7-2 to TRBJ1-2, with TRBD1 matching over 8 bases. V gave up 1 base and J gave up 4 bases; unmatched junction bases: 17. Germline V gene lookup returns CDR1 SGHTA and CDR2 FQGNSA. The CDR3 consists of 19 residues. CDR3 residues: CASSLGVTPGGEGLYGYTF. The CDR3 nucleotides are TGTGCCAGCAGCTTAGGAGTCACTCCAGGGGGCGAAGGACTCTATGGCTACACCTTC.

This clonotype occurred many times. V gene TRBV2 combines with J gene TRBJ1-1; D is possibly TRBD1 (6 bases). The germline CDR1 and CDR2 sequences are SNHLY and FYNNEI. Trimming removed 6 bases from V and 1 base from J, with 15 bases in between. The CDR3 extends over 15 amino acids. Here the CDR3 DNA reads TGTGCCAGCAGGGGATTGACAGGACAGAACACTGAAGCTTTCTTT. This gives the protein CASRGLTGQNTEAFF. Drawing the rest from reference TRBV2 and TRBJ1-1, the complete variable domain is EPEVTQTPSHQVTQMGQEVILRCVPISNHLYFYWYRQILGQKVEFLVSFYNNEISEKSEIFDDQFSVERPDGSNFTLKIRSTKLEDSAMYFCASRGLTGQNTEAFFGQGTRLTVV.

This clonotype appeared once. The CDR3 here is CASSEGSSSGNTIYF. CDR3 DNA sequence: TGTGCCAGCAGTGAGGGGTCGAGCTCTGGAAACACCATATATTTT. The chain carries TRBV25-1 and TRBJ1-3; D uncertain. Germline CDR1 is MGHDK and CDR2 is SYGVNS. The CDR3 extends over 15 amino acids. The V gene lost 3 bases and the J gene lost 0 bases, with 9 bases spanning the gap.

The CDR3 DNA sequence: TGTGCCAGCAGTCCAGCGGGGGCGAACCCCTACGAGCAGTACTTC. This translates into CASSPAGANPYEQYF. This chain uses TRBV12-3 or TRBV12-4 with TRBJ2-7; 8 bases are a match to TRBD2. Germline trimming cut 5 bases from V and 2 bases from J; bases unmatched to any gene: 8. CDR3 length: 15 residues.

This clonotype was recorded at least ten times. The junction differs from germline at one of its ends, possibly a read error. This sequence joins TRBV11-2 and TRBJ2-1; 7 nucleotides match TRBD1. The CDR3 is made up of 13 amino acids. Germline CDR1 SGHAT, CDR2 FQNNGV. The CDR3: CASSLEPTGKRDF. CDR3 in DNA: TGTGCCAGCAGCTTAGAACCGACAGGGAAAAGGGACTTC.

This clonotype was seen only once. As DNA, the CDR3 is TGTGCCAGCAGCTTTCAACAGGGGGTAGGCACTGAAGCTTTCTTT. Translated, it gives CASSFQQGVGTEAFF. J is TRBJ1-1 and V is TRBV11-2; TRBD1 agrees at 8 bases. CDR3 length equals 15 residues. J lost 4 bases, V lost 3 bases, and 7 bases had no gene match. Germline lookup yields CDR1 SGHAT and CDR2 FQNNGV.

This rearrangement joins TRBV28 to TRBJ1-3, with D unclear. Germline CDR1 and CDR2: MDHEN and SYDVKM. The germline V and J ends were trimmed by 0 bases and 0 bases, with 6 bases remaining between them. The CDR3 spans 15 residues. The CDR3 here is CASSLWLTSGNTIYF. In DNA form, the CDR3 reads TGTGCCAGCAGTTTATGGCTCACCTCTGGAAACACCATATATTTT. The whole variable domain, remainder taken from reference TRBV28 and TRBJ1-3, is DVKVTQSSRYLVKRTGEKVFLECVQDMDHENMFWYRQDPGLGLRLIYFSYDVKMKEKGDIPEGYSVSREKKERFSLILESASTNQTSMYLCASSLWLTSGNTIYFGEGSWLTVV.

A word on this clonotype: The CDR3 does not close with the conserved phenylalanine or tryptophan, likely indicating a read error. Here the CDR3 reads CASSPPGGLESPLHS. DNA for the CDR3: TGTGCCAGCAGTCCCCCTGGGGGGCTGGAGTCACCCCTCCACTCT. This chain links TRBV12-3 or TRBV12-4 with TRBJ1-6; possibly TRBD1 for D (6 bases). CDR3 length equals 15 residues. Trimming pared 5 bases from V and 10 bases from J, leaving 18 bases between.

In this sample, this clonotype turned up many times. The chain combines TRBV12-3 or TRBV12-4 with TRBJ1-5; D is possibly TRBD1 (5 bases). Trimming took 4 bases from V and 0 from J, leaving 10 bases between them. The CDR3 has 15 residues. The CDR3 region is CASSSGVNSNQPQHF. In DNA form, the CDR3 reads TGTGCCAGCAGTTCGGGGGTCAATAGCAATCAGCCCCAGCATTTT.

This clonotype was detected ten times or more. The chain joins TRBV20-1 to TRBJ2-3, with 8 bases identical to TRBD2. With V trimmed by 1 base and J by 0 bases, 6 bases remained unmatched. Germline assignment: CDR1 DFQATT and CDR2 SNEGSKA (reference sequence). This CDR3 has 16 amino acids. The CDR3 loop is CSARGISGRSTDTQYF. The CDR3 coding sequence is TGCAGTGCTAGAGGAATCAGCGGGAGAAGCACAGATACGCAGTATTTT.